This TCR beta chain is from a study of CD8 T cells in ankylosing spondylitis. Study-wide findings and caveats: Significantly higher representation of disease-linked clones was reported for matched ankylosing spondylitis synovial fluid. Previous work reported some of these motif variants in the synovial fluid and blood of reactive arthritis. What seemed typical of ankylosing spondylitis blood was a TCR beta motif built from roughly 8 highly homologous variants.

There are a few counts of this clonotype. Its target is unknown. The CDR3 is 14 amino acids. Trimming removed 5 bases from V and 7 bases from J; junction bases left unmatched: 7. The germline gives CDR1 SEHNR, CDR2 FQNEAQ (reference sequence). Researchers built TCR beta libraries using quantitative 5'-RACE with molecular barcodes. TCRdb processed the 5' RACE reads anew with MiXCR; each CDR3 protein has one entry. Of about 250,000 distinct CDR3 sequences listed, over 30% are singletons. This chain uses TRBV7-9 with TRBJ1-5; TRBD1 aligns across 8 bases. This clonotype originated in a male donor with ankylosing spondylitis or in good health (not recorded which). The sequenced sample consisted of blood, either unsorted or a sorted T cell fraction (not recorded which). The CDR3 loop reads CASSPGTGRQPQHF. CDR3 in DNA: TGTGCCAGCAGCCCCGGGACAGGTCGACAGCCCCAGCATTTT.